The T cell receptor beta chain under discussion was sequenced for a study of molecular identifiers for immune sequencing clone quantification. As for the study in general: Sequencing covered four of five parts into which replicate RNA from approximately 22,000 or 94,000 naive CD8 cells was split.

A single record per CDR3 protein comes from TCRdb applying MiXCR to the PCR reads. Counted here are more than 450,000 distinct CDR3 sequences, under 30% occurring once; the ten biggest clones make up under 0.8%. The TCR originated in a human donor in good health. Some libraries in this study had Jurkat cell RNA spiked in. The sample was naive CD8+ T cells from blood, with Jurkat cell RNA spiked in. Indicated subset: FACS-sorted CD8+CD4-CCR7+CD45RA+ naive T cells.

This chain's CDR3 is CSARTAEAFF. The CDR3 DNA sequence: TGCAGTGCAAGGACTGCTGAAGCTTTCTTT. The chain uses TRBV20-1 and TRBJ1-1; D gene uncertain. CDR3 size: 10 residues. V was clipped by 6 bases and J by 6 bases, with 8 bases between them. Germline CDR1 and CDR2: DFQATT and SNEGSKA (reference sequence).